The source of this T cell receptor beta chain is a study of blood T cell repertoires in COVID-19. Study as a whole: COVID-19 samples collected from the United States, Italy and Spain covered acute and convalescent phases. The analysed material was cDNA or gDNA that came from T cells, B-cell-depleted T cells, or PBMCs.

Those who participated ranged in age from roughly 18 to 100 years and resided in roughly 26 US areas. Symptom resolution, clearance, or two negative PCRs marked donors in Cohort 3 as recovered. Profiling relied on immunoSEQ multiplex PCR, and the TCRdb table lists in-frame clones only, not all of them. The sample includes some 320,000 clones, roughly 89% of them seen just once. V shed 1 base and J 4 bases; nucleotides not matched to a gene: 5. The CDR3 spans 16 residues. Germline V gene lookup returns CDR1 SGHVS and CDR2 FNYEAQ. The V and J genes are TRBV7-6 and TRBJ2-2; 8 bases agree with TRBD1. Sequencing was performed on PBMCs or T cells enriched from blood (not recorded which). This clonotype was obtained from a man aged 60-69 years who had recovered from COVID-19. The CDR3 DNA reads TGTGCCAGCAGCTTAGTCGGGACAGGTTCCACCGGGGAGCTGTTTTTT. As protein: CASSLVGTGSTGELFF.